Listed here are 21 T cell receptor beta chains from one sample, sequenced in a study of long-term antiretroviral therapy in people with HIV. At the survey level, the v3.0 immunoSEQ assay was run. Clones were sequenced by immunoSEQ multiplex PCR, and TCRdb holds only the in-frame ones, with some missing. The repertoire holds tens of thousands of clones, 75% to 85% seen once, with over 10% in the top ten. Material: unsorted PBMCs, obtained 0.3 years after starting antiretroviral therapy. These receptor sequences come from a man between 18 and 35 years old with HIV.

V usage is TRBV7-2 and J usage is TRBJ2-7; TRBD2 matches at 7 bases. V shed 5 bases, J shed 3 bases, and the junction held 10 bases outside the gene matches. This CDR3 comprises 15 residues. Germline V gene lookup returns CDR1 SGHTA and CDR2 FQGNSA. CDR3 amino acids: CASSLGRGDSYEQYF. Here the CDR3 DNA reads TGTGCCAGCAGCCTCGGTCGGGGGGATAGCTACGAGCAGTACTTC.

This chain connects TRBV29-1 to TRBJ2-7; 9 bases are a match to TRBD2. Germline loops: CDR1 SQVTM, CDR2 ANQGSEA. This CDR3 is 16 amino acids long. Germline trimming cut 0 bases from V and 2 bases from J; bases unmatched to any gene: 8. In DNA form, the CDR3 reads TGCAGCGTTGAAGAGGGGACCGGGACTAGCCCCTACGAGCAGTACTTC. Translation gives CSVEEGTGTSPYEQYF.

V usage is TRBV5-4 and J usage is TRBJ2-3; 9 bases map to TRBD1. This CDR3 region has 15 residues. Losses at the gene ends were 4 bases for V and 2 bases for J; bases not matched to a gene: 5. Germline V gives CDR1 SGHNT, CDR2 YYREEE (reference sequence). The CDR3 DNA sequence: TGTGCCAGCAGCCCGGGACAGGGACACACAGATACGCAGTATTTT. Translation gives CASSPGQGHTDTQYF.

This chain joins TRBV6-1 and TRBJ2-7, with D maybe TRBD1 (5 bases). Looked up from germline, CDR1 is MNHNS and CDR2 is SASEGT. V was shortened by 5 bases and J by 0 bases, with 8 bases between the two germline ends. CDR3 length equals 13 residues. The CDR3 region has the DNA TGTGCCAGCAGTAGACAGAGCTCCTACGAGCAGTACTTC. Translating gives CASSRQSSYEQYF.

The chain carries TRBV2 and TRBJ2-3, with a tentative D call TRBD1 (6 bases). V was pared by 4 bases and J by 1 base, with 9 bases between. CDR1 is SNHLY, CDR2 FYNNEI, per germline. The CDR3 covers 14 residues. DNA for the CDR3: TGTGCCAGCAGTGGACAGGCGCGCACAGATACGCAGTATTTT. Its protein is CASSGQARTDTQYF.

This clone came up a few times. The chain has TRBV7-6 and TRBJ2-7; D might be TRBD2 (5 bases). V was clipped by 1 base and J by 0 bases, with 10 bases between them. The CDR3 length is 15 residues. Germline CDR1 reads SGHVS; CDR2 reads FNYEAQ. CDR3 sequence (DNA): TGTGCCAGCAGCTTAGGGGCGGGCAGCTCCTACGAGCAGTACTTC. Encoded protein: CASSLGAGSSYEQYF.

The chain couples TRBV19 to TRBJ2-2, with 7 bases fitting TRBD1. Per germline, CDR1 LNHDA and CDR2 SQIVND (reference sequence). The CDR3 sequence is 16 residues long. The V and J ends lost 4 bases and 4 bases, in that order; junction bases with no gene match: 9. CDR3 sequence (DNA): TGTGCCAGTAGTAAACCACAGGGGTTGAGCACCGGGGAGCTGTTTTTT. Translated: CASSKPQGLSTGELFF.

This clone showed up just a few times. The V call is TRBV7-9, the J call TRBJ1-2, with TRBD1 identical over 8 bases. Looked up from germline, CDR1 is SEHNR and CDR2 is FQNEAQ (reference sequence). The CDR3 has 14 amino acids. Trimming removed 5 bases from V and 4 bases from J; junction bases left unmatched: 6. The CDR3 sequence: CASSIGQGSYGYTF. The CDR3 DNA is TGTGCCAGCAGCATAGGACAGGGTTCCTATGGCTACACCTTC.

The rearrangement links TRBV5-1 to TRBJ1-1, with D uncertain. Germline-derived CDR1 and CDR2 are SGHRS and YFSETQ. The CDR3 length is 15 residues. V lost 0 bases and J lost 0, with 9 bases in between. CDR3 amino acids: CASSLELAVNTEAFF. In DNA form, the CDR3 reads TGCGCCAGCAGCTTGGAACTGGCAGTGAACACTGAAGCTTTCTTT.

The J gene is TRBJ1-2, the V gene TRBV5-6; 7 positions match TRBD1. The germline CDR1 and CDR2 sequences are SGHDT and YYEEEE. V dropped 0 bases and J dropped 2; count of bases not matched to a gene: 7. The CDR3 spans 16 residues. The CDR3 region has the DNA TGTGCCAGCAGCTTGGCGACAGGGTCCAGGAACTATGGCTACACCTTC. Its protein product is CASSLATGSRNYGYTF.

This sequence joins TRBV7-8 and TRBJ2-1, with 9 bases lining up with TRBD2. V shed 5 bases, J shed 3 bases, and the junction held 5 bases outside the gene matches. CDR1 and CDR2 from the germline V gene are SGHVS and FQNEAQ. The CDR3 is made up of 15 amino acids. As DNA, the CDR3 is TGTGCCAGCAGCCCTGGGACTAGCCGCTACAATGAGCAGTTCTTC. Amino acids: CASSPGTSRYNEQFF.

This clone was recorded once. The J gene is TRBJ2-2, the V gene TRBV18, with 8 bases fitting TRBD1. The CDR3 extends over 16 amino acids. The V gene end was trimmed by 1 base and the J gene end by 2 bases; junction bases not matched to a gene: 3. Germline-derived CDR1 and CDR2 are KGHSH and LQKENI. In nucleotides, the CDR3 is TGTGCCAGCTCACCACGGGACAGGATAAACACCGGGGAGCTGTTTTTT. This gives the protein CASSPRDRINTGELFF.

This chain joins TRBV7-6 and TRBJ1-4; D gene ambiguous. V lost 1 base, J lost 8 bases, and 8 bases lay in between. This CDR3 region has 13 residues. From germline, CDR1 is SGHVS and CDR2 FNYEAQ. The CDR3 nucleotides are TGTGCCAGCAGCTTAGAGGAGAGGGAAAAACTGTTTTTT. It yields the protein CASSLEEREKLFF. The variable domain in full, completed from reference TRBV7-6 and TRBJ1-4, reads GAGVSQSPRYKVTKRGQDVALRCDPISGHVSLYWYRQALGQGPEFLTYFNYEAQQDKSGLPNDRFSAERPEGSISTLTIQRTEQRDSAMYRCASSLEEREKLFFGSGTQLSVL.

The rearrangement uses TRBV2 and TRBJ1-5; no clear D. CDR1 is SNHLY and CDR2 is FYNNEI in the germline V gene. Deletions cut 0 bases from V and 2 bases from J, with 8 bases between. This CDR3 has 15 amino acids. CDR3 DNA: TGTGCCAGCAGTGAAGCTGGGCCTCGCAATCAGCCCCAGCATTTT. It yields the protein CASSEAGPRNQPQHF.

The CDR3 here is CASSWTPGLAGRNEQFF. CDR3 DNA sequence: TGTGCCAGCAGCTGGACCCCGGGACTAGCGGGGAGGAATGAGCAGTTCTTC. This chain uses TRBV7-9 with TRBJ2-1; 13 nucleotides line up with TRBD2. Trimming removed 4 bases from V and 7 bases from J; junction bases left unmatched: 10. CDR1 is SEHNR, CDR2 FQNEAQ, per germline (reference sequence). The CDR3 is made up of 17 amino acids.

The chain is built from TRBV11-3 and TRBJ2-1; 7 bases map to TRBD2. V lost 0 bases and J lost 0; bases outside the gene matches: 2. The CDR3 consists of 16 residues. The V gene's germline CDR1 is SGHNT and CDR2 YENEEA. The CDR3 DNA is TGTGCCAGCAGCTTAGACGCGGGAGTCTCCTACAATGAGCAGTTCTTC. It translates to CASSLDAGVSYNEQFF.

The genes are TRBV2 and TRBJ2-1; 7 bases agree with TRBD1. The junction had 3 bases not matched to a gene; V was cut back by 6 bases and J by 4 bases. Germline CDR1 and CDR2: SNHLY and FYNNEI. This CDR3 has 13 amino acids. The CDR3 loop reads CASSGTEYNEQFF. CDR3 DNA sequence: TGTGCCAGCAGCGGGACAGAGTACAATGAGCAGTTCTTC.

In this sample, this clone turned up a few times. V usage is TRBV7-9 and J usage is TRBJ1-2; 8 nucleotides match TRBD1. V trimming: 4 bases; J trimming: 4 bases; junction bases outside the gene matches: 2. Germline loops: CDR1 SEHNR, CDR2 FQNEAQ (reference sequence). CDR3 length: 13 amino acids. Here the CDR3 reads CASSSGQGYGYTF. The CDR3 nucleotides read TGTGCCAGCAGCTCCGGACAGGGCTATGGCTACACCTTC. Complete variable domain (other parts from reference TRBV7-9 and TRBJ1-2): DTGVSQNPRHKITKRGQNVTFRCDPISEHNRLYWYRQTLGQGPEFLTYFQNEAQLEKSRLLSDRFSAERPKGSFSTLEIQRTEQGDSAMYLCASSSGQGYGYTFGSGTRLTVV.

CDR3 nucleotide sequence: TGTGCCAGTAGTTTGGGAATTTCTCAGCCCCAGCATTTT. This sequence encodes CASSLGISQPQHF. V and J are TRBV19 and TRBJ1-5; D ambiguous. This CDR3 has 13 residues. Trimming cost V 5 bases and J 6 bases, with 11 bases left between them. Germline V gene lookup returns CDR1 LNHDA and CDR2 SQIVND (reference sequence). Full variable domain (rest looked up from reference TRBV19 and TRBJ1-5): DGGITQSPKYLFRKEGQNVTLSCEQNLNHDAMYWYRQDPGQGLRLIYYSQIVNDFQKGDIAEGYSVSREKKESFPLTVTSAQKNPTAFYLCASSLGISQPQHFGDGTRLSIL.

CDR3 DNA: TGCGCCAGCAGCCAAGATCACAGCTTGAACACTGAAGCTTTCTTT. This gives the protein CASSQDHSLNTEAFF. This chain joins TRBV4-1 and TRBJ1-1; D is uncertain. Germline CDR1 and CDR2: MGHRA and YSYEKL. This CDR3 spans 15 amino acids. The germline V and J ends were trimmed by 0 bases and 0 bases, with 8 bases remaining between them.

This clone was seen a single time. V and J are TRBV6-6 and TRBJ1-5, with a tentative D call TRBD1 (5 bases). CDR3 length: 16 amino acids. CDR1 and CDR2 (germline): MNHNY, SVGAGI (reference sequence). Trimming took 9 bases from V and 0 from J, leaving 18 bases between them. The CDR3 coding sequence is TGTGCCAGTCATATGAGGGGAGAGTATAGCAATCAGCCCCAGCATTTT. Translated: CASHMRGEYSNQPQHF.